This T cell receptor (beta chain) was recorded in a study of OX40 agonist ivuxolimab in advanced cancers. Study as a whole: Recorded diagnoses for dose-escalation patients were hepatocellular carcinoma, melanoma, renal cell or head and neck cancer. Notes on the study in general: Some patients who did not respond also had low normalized T-cell clonal expansion. The specificity for antigen of the expanded peripheral T cells was not determined.

With respect to this clone: The antigen is not known.

This CDR3 comprises 14 residues. The J segment lost 1 base and the V segment lost 3 bases, leaving 3 bases of the junction unmatched. CDR1 is KGHSH, CDR2 LQKENI, per germline. Here immunoSEQ multiplex PCR was the method, and the copy in TCRdb shows in-frame clones only, minus some. This table holds about 70,000 clones, about nine tenths found once. Systemic immunosuppression or a history of autoimmune disease excluded patients. The sequencing here drew on CD4+ or CD8+ T cells sorted from blood, taken in a trial of the OX40 agonist ivuxolimab. The source is an adult with an advanced solid tumor such as melanoma, head and neck, liver or kidney cancer. The genes are TRBV18 and TRBJ2-7; 7 nucleotides line up with TRBD1. The CDR3 DNA follows: TGTGCCAGCTCACCCCGGGACAGTTCCTACGAGCAGTACTTC. Protein sequence: CASSPRDSSYEQYF.